Each of the 18 T cell receptor beta chains below was sequenced from the same sample in a study of blood T cell repertoires in COVID-19. The assay was immunoSEQ multiplex PCR, and TCRdb's table has in-frame clones only and misses some. The table shows roughly 240,000 clones, with around 86% occurring only once. Sequencing was performed on peripheral blood. All receptors come from a woman in her sixties who had recovered from COVID-19.

This clone was detected only once. The chain joins TRBV7-2 to TRBJ2-1; TRBD2 matches at 7 bases. CDR1 is SGHTA, CDR2 FQGNSA, per germline. This CDR3 is built from 15 residues. V lost 3 bases, J lost 4 bases, and 6 bases stayed unmatched. As DNA, the CDR3 is TGTGCCAGCAGCTTGAGGAGCGGGGATTACAATGAGCAGTTCTTC. Residues: CASSLRSGDYNEQFF. The full variable domain, with the rest looked up from reference TRBV7-2 and TRBJ2-1, is GAGVSQSPSNKVTEKGKDVELRCDPISGHTALYWYRQSLGQGLEFLIYFQGNSAPDKSGLPSDRFSAERTGGSVSTLTIQRTQQEDSAVYLCASSLRSGDYNEQFFGPGTRLTVL.

The chain combines TRBV21-1 with TRBJ1-1. TRBV21-1 is recorded as a pseudogene. This CDR3 is 14 amino acids long. The CDR3 sequence: CASSPGGGGTEAFF. The CDR3 coding sequence is TGTGCCAGCAGCCCCGGGGGGGGAGGGACTGAAGCTTTCTTT.

The rearrangement links TRBV2 to TRBJ2-5; weak D call: TRBD2 (6 bases). The germline V gene encodes CDR1 SNHLY and CDR2 FYNNEI. With 6 bases removed from V and 6 bases from J, the gap between germline ends came to 17 bases. The CDR3 has 14 amino acids. The CDR3 loop is CASRNPQRAKTQYF. CDR3 in DNA: TGTGCCAGCAGGAACCCCCAGCGGGCTAAGACCCAGTACTTC.

CDR3 nucleotides: TGTGCCAGCAGTTTAAACCAGGACAGCGCTAACTATGGCTACACCTTC. This sequence encodes CASSLNQDSANYGYTF. V usage is TRBV27 and J usage is TRBJ1-2; possibly TRBD1 for D (6 bases). Looked up from germline, CDR1 is MNHEY and CDR2 is SMNVEV (reference sequence). The CDR3 extends over 16 amino acids. Deletions cut 2 bases from V and 0 bases from J, with 13 bases between.

This sequence joins TRBV7-9 and TRBJ2-4; TRBD1 matches 7 bases. The CDR3 extends over 15 amino acids. Germline-derived CDR1 and CDR2 are SEHNR and FQNEAQ (reference sequence). After removal of 10 bases from V and 0 bases from J, the junction contained 9 bases not matched to a gene. The CDR3 DNA sequence: TGTGCCACCGACCGGGACAGCCTAGCCAAAAACATTCAGTACTTC. It codes for CATDRDSLAKNIQYF. Filled out from reference TRBV7-9 and TRBJ2-4, the complete variable domain reads DTGVSQNPRHKITKRGQNVTFRCDPISEHNRLYWYRQTLGQGPEFLTYFQNEAQLEKSRLLSDRFSAERPKGSFSTLEIQRTEQGDSAMYLCATDRDSLAKNIQYFGAGTRLSVL.

The V and J genes are TRBV3-1 (or the pseudogene TRBV3-2) and TRBJ2-1; 10 positions match TRBD2. The CDR3 is 17 residues long. V was clipped by 2 bases and J by 10 bases; unmatched bases: 14. Germline-derived CDR1 and CDR2 are LGHDT and YNNKEL (reference sequence). The CDR3 here is CASSQTSSGGAPGEQFF. The DNA of the CDR3 is TGTGCCAGCAGCCAAACCTCTAGCGGGGGTGCCCCGGGGGAGCAGTTCTTC.

V and J are TRBV11-3 and TRBJ2-5; D unresolved. Germline loops: CDR1 SGHNT, CDR2 YENEEA. CDR3 length equals 13 residues. The V and J ends lost 5 bases and 2 bases respectively, with 9 bases between them. The CDR3 sequence: CASSTRQQETQYF. The CDR3 nucleotides read TGTGCCAGCAGCACCCGACAACAAGAGACCCAGTACTTC.

The chain has TRBV5-4 and TRBJ2-5, with D possibly TRBD2 on 6 matching bases. Trimming pared 4 bases from V and 0 bases from J, leaving 10 bases between. The germline gives CDR1 SGHNT, CDR2 YYREEE (reference sequence). The CDR3 length is 14 residues. CDR3 amino acids: CASSVAGYQETQYF. DNA for the CDR3: TGTGCCAGCAGCGTCGCGGGGTACCAAGAGACCCAGTACTTC.

The J gene is TRBJ1-3, the V gene TRBV6-6, with D possibly being TRBD1 (6 bases). Looked up from germline, CDR1 is MNHNY and CDR2 is SVGAGI (reference sequence). The CDR3 spans 14 residues. V lost 7 bases, J lost 4 bases, and 14 bases lay in between. CDR3 DNA sequence: TGTGCCAGCACAGAGGGGGAGATGGGAAACACCATATATTTT. Its translation is CASTEGEMGNTIYF.

CDR3 coding DNA: TGTGCCAGCAGCGCAACAGGGCTTTCCTACGAGCAGTACTTC. Its translation is CASSATGLSYEQYF. The chain has TRBV9 and TRBJ2-7; perhaps TRBD1 as D (6 bases). The CDR3 is made up of 14 amino acids. Trimming cost V 3 bases and J 1 base, with 11 bases left between them. CDR1 is SGDLS and CDR2 is YYNGEE in the germline V gene.

This rearrangement joins TRBV19 to TRBJ2-3; D ambiguous. This CDR3 is 15 amino acids long. Germline V gives CDR1 LNHDA, CDR2 SQIVND (reference sequence). Trimming removed 3 bases from V and 0 bases from J, with 10 bases in between. The CDR3 is CASSIGPWSTDTQYF. The CDR3 region has the DNA TGTGCCAGTAGTATTGGGCCCTGGAGCACAGATACGCAGTATTTT.

This clone was detected only once. The chain employs TRBV7-3 and TRBJ1-2; D gene unclear. This CDR3 comprises 11 residues. Germline V gene lookup returns CDR1 SGHTA and CDR2 FQGTGA. Trimming removed 7 bases from V and 5 bases from J, with 8 bases in between. The CDR3 nucleotides read TGTGCCAGCACCCGTCCTTATGGCTACACCTTC. Translation gives CASTRPYGYTF.

The chain combines TRBV29-1 with TRBJ2-1; 7 bases fit TRBD2. CDR3 length: 13 amino acids. V lost 7 bases and J lost 7; bases outside the gene matches: 10. CDR1 and CDR2 from the germline V gene are SQVTM and ANQGSEA. Here the CDR3 reads CSATGTTRNEQFF. The CDR3 region has the DNA TGCAGCGCGACCGGGACTACCCGAAATGAGCAGTTCTTC.

The chain links TRBV6-5 to TRBJ1-5; 9 bases map to TRBD1. Losses at the gene ends were 2 bases for V and 5 bases for J; bases not matched to a gene: 7. This CDR3 comprises 16 residues. Germline values: CDR1 MNHEY, CDR2 SVGAGI. The CDR3 DNA sequence: TGTGCCAGCAGTTACGGGGGACAGGGAGGCTATCAGCCCCAGCATTTT. The encoded protein is CASSYGGQGGYQPQHF.

The gene calls are TRBV7-2 and TRBJ2-2; TRBD2 matches at 9 bases. The germline V gene encodes CDR1 SGHTA and CDR2 FQGNSA. The trim removed 3 bases at V and 4 bases at J, leaving 12 bases unmatched. The CDR3 runs 18 residues. The CDR3 protein is CASSLHAPSGVGTGELFF. For the CDR3, the DNA is TGTGCCAGCAGCTTGCACGCTCCTAGCGGGGTGGGCACCGGGGAGCTGTTTTTT.

V is TRBV7-3 and J is TRBJ1-3; D gene ambiguous. Trimming pared 1 base from V and 4 bases from J, leaving 8 bases between. The germline V gene encodes CDR1 SGHTA and CDR2 FQGTGA. This CDR3 contains 14 residues. As DNA, the CDR3 is TGTGCCAGCAGCTTAAGAGGGCCCGGAAACACCATATATTTT. Its protein product is CASSLRGPGNTIYF.

The chain employs TRBV5-4 and TRBJ1-3; weak D call: TRBD1 (6 bases). Trimming took 2 bases from V and 7 from J, leaving 10 bases between them. The CDR3 runs 13 residues. Germline V gene data show CDR1 as SGHNT and CDR2 as YYREEE (reference sequence). CDR3 region: CASSLQGLNTIYF. CDR3 nucleotide sequence: TGTGCCAGCAGCTTACAGGGTTTGAACACCATATATTTT.

V gene TRBV10-3 combines with J gene TRBJ2-1; the D is unclear. Trimming took off 0 bases at V and 4 bases at J, with 13 bases between the two ends. The germline V gene encodes CDR1 ENHRY and CDR2 SYGVKD. The CDR3 has 16 residues. The CDR3 sequence is CAISESETNIYNEQFF. The CDR3 DNA is TGTGCCATCAGTGAGTCCGAGACAAATATATACAATGAGCAGTTCTTC.